This TCR beta chain was obtained from a study of T cells in Graves' hyperthyroidism and ophthalmopathy (dated by TCRdb to about 2019). About the investigation overall: Peripheral blood samples were taken at initial diagnosis, before any treatment was given. To identify distinguishing TCR V-J signatures, a discovery cohort of about 100 patients was used, comprising 43 with Graves' ophthalmopathy and some 60 with stable Graves' hyperthyroidism. An independent validation cohort of around 19 hyperthyroidism patients and 17 patients who later progressed to ophthalmopathy tested prospective prediction of ophthalmopathy. The roughly 91 discovery patients were randomly split 7:3 into training and test sets. In addition, the study compared T-cell repertoires in thyroid tissue and in blood from several Graves' hyperthyroidism patients. Following sampling, methimazole starting at 30 mg daily was given to hyperthyroidism patients, and high-dose intravenous methylprednisolone was given to ophthalmopathy patients. The paper describes TCR Vbeta CDR3 sequencing of 120 to 150 peripheral blood samples, made up of roughly 40 ophthalmopathy patients, roughly 80 hyperthyroidism patients and roughly 17 progressor patients. The investigation overall reported the following: Sample size was not statistically predetermined, and investigators were not blinded to group allocation. A model built on a 13 V-J signature distinguished ophthalmopathy from stable hyperthyroidism, reaching around 87% sensitivity and around 81% specificity in cross-validation and 80%/75% in testing. Most expanded thyroid clonotypes (frequency above 0.001) were also found in blood, which suggests that blood repertoires may mirror thyroid immune responses. In validation, the model predicted progression to ophthalmopathy with 65% to 71% sensitivity and less than 75% specificity, a median of 6.5 months before onset.

The TCR beta CDR3 regions were amplified from RNA transcripts. A first-round RT-PCR of the TCR CDR3 used the HTBI primer set with the Qiagen OneStep RT-PCR kit. A second multiplex PCR round built the libraries, followed by size selection and purification. The libraries were sequenced on an Illumina HiSeq2000 using paired-end 100 bp reads. In the original analysis: SOAPnuke was used to process the raw data, throwing out any read that contained adapters or uncalled bases, had a mean Phred below 15, or lacked an exact constant-primer or identifier match. COPE v1.2.5 was used to merge high-quality paired reads, and clonotypes were defined as unique nucleotide sequences. MiTCR v1.1 was used to align the clonotypes against IMGT TRBV, TRBD and TRBJ reference segments. Analysis was restricted to V-J combinations with a frequency above 0.0001, which covered roughly 99% of repertoires. A TCS score was defined as the ratio between F50 (clonal expansion) and ExV (chaos), using BLOSUM62-based TCRdist between CDR3 peptides within each V-J. Welch's t-statistics and random forest reduced fewer than 600 V-J features to 10 to 15, which were used in a naive Bayes classifier (R e1071). TCRdb reprocessed the public reads (quality trimming at Q25 with fastp, clone calling with MiXCR) and kept in-frame beta chains. Rows merge per CDR3 protein into single entries with the most common DNA and genes. None of the V and J calls come from the authors' own analysis; TCRdb made them. This sample lists 600,000 to 900,000 distinct CDR3 sequences; 15% to 20% were detected once. The ten biggest clones cover around 8% of the sample.

The CDR3, cysteine through phenylalanine, is 15 amino acids long. Only the CDR3 portion is preserved as DNA: 45 bases, with reading frame beginning at the first base. Via the germline V gene (reference sequence), CDR1 is LGHDT and CDR2 YNNKEL. Germline trimming: 4 bases from V, 3 bases from J; junction bases outside gene matches: 6. Stable Graves' hyperthyroidism was defined as the absence of progression to ophthalmopathy over 18 months of follow-up. The hyperthyroidism patients were between 18 and 65 years old and newly diagnosed, with a disease duration of less than 2 months. Patients with uncontrolled infections, other autoimmune diseases, pregnancy or lactation were excluded. Diagnoses relied on clinical symptoms, serum thyroxine and TRAb, thyroid ultrasound and orbital computed tomography. Ficoll-Paque density gradient centrifugation was used to isolate PBMCs from 8 to 10 ml of fresh peripheral blood. Total RNA was extracted using Trizol reagent, and RNA quality was assessed on an Agilent 2100 Bioanalyzer.

In its sample, this clonotype was seen many times. Its antigen is not yet known. The record has no base qualities; no much larger clone is one base away. The origin of this receptor is a man aged 18-30 years with Graves' hyperthyroidism. Sequenced sample: blood. This receptor chain uses TRBV3-1 and TRBJ2-3, with TRBD2 identical over 8 junction bases. The CDR3 in this case is CASSLPGLDTDTQYF. The DNA sequence is as follows: TGTGCCAGCAGCCTGCCGGGACTAGATACAGATACGCAGTATTTT.